This TCR beta chain emerged from a study of patients and donors after allogeneic stem cell transplantation. Germline values: CDR1 DFQATT, CDR2 SNEGSKA (reference sequence). The junction had 8 bases not matched to a gene; V was cut back by 2 bases and J by 6 bases. The CDR3 totals 15 residues. Each CDR3 protein is one row after TCRdb ran MiXCR on the RT-PCR reads. The table records over 400,000 distinct CDR3 sequences, approximately 16% of them present only once. This clonotype was picked up many times. The gene calls are TRBV20-1 and TRBJ1-5, with 9 bases lining up with TRBD1. This TCR was recovered from a human donor who was either an allogeneic HSCT recipient or a stem cell or donor lymphocyte infusion donor (not recorded which). It is not recorded whose cells these are; they may come from a transplant donor. The sample consisted of blood, either unsorted or a sorted T cell fraction (not recorded which). The chain's CDR3 is CSARSTGGWSQPQHF. The CDR3 DNA sequence: TGCAGTGCTAGATCCACAGGGGGCTGGAGTCAGCCCCAGCATTTT.